The clone carrying this T cell receptor beta chain was counted at least ten times. V dropped 7 bases and J dropped 2 bases, with 12 bases sitting between them. This CDR3 contains 13 residues. No donor was unhealthy or non-Caucasian. This specimen comes from a study of identical twins. TCRdb reprocessed the 5' RACE reads with MiXCR, giving one entry per CDR3 protein. The table includes around 670,000 distinct CDR3 sequences, over 5% detected once. The chain joins TRBV12-3 or TRBV12-4 to TRBJ2-7; TRBD1 might be the D (6 bases). The sample was naive T cells sorted from blood. This clonotype was sampled from a man aged 18 to 29 in good health. This chain's CDR3 is CASTTGPTYEQYF. The DNA for the CDR3 is TGTGCCAGCACCACAGGGCCGACCTACGAGCAGTACTTC.